This TCR beta chain was documented in a study of CD8 T cells in ankylosing spondylitis. Study results and caveats: One TCR beta motif, made up of several highly homologous variants, appeared characteristic of ankylosing spondylitis blood. A CD8+ phenotype characterized the disease-linked clones, which were relatively rare in peripheral blood.

This clonotype was seen a few times. The antigen is unknown. Using its own MiXCR run on the 5' RACE reads, TCRdb lists one record per CDR3 protein. Seen here are approximately 290,000 distinct CDR3 sequences, around 20% observed once, and the top ten hold under 4%. The ends lost 2 bases at V and 9 bases at J; junction bases unmatched: 12. The germline CDR1 and CDR2 sequences are DFQATT and SNEGSKA (reference sequence). The CDR3 length is 15 residues. Sequenced material: blood, either unsorted or a sorted T cell fraction (not recorded which). The sequence came from a female donor with ankylosing spondylitis or in good health (not recorded which). V is TRBV20-1 and J is TRBJ2-1, with 8 bases lining up with TRBD2. The CDR3 DNA reads TGCAGTGCTAGACAAAACCGAGCGGGAGTTGGTGAGCAGTTCTTC. This translates into CSARQNRAGVGEQFF.